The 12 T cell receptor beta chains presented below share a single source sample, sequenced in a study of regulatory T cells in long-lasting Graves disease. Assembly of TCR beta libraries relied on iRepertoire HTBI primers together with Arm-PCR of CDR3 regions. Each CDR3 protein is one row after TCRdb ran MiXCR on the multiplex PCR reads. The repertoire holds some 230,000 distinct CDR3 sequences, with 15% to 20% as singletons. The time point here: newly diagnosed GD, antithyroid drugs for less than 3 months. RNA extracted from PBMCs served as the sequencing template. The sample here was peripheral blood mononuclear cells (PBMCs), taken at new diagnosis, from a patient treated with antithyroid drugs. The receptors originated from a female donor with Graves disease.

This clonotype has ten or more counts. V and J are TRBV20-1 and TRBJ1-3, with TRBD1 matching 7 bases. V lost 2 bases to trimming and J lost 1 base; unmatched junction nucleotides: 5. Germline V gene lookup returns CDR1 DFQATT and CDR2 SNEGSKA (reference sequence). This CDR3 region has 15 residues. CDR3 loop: CSARLPGGSGNTIYF. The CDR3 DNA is TGCAGTGCTAGACTCCCAGGGGGGTCTGGAAACACCATATATTTT.

CDR3: CASSSPTGRANHEQFF. The CDR3 DNA is TGTGCCAGCAGCTCCCCGACCGGGAGGGCCAATCATGAGCAGTTCTTC. This sequence joins TRBV5-4 and TRBJ2-1; TRBD2 matches at 8 bases. CDR1 SGHNT and CDR2 YYREEE come from the germline V gene (reference sequence). V shed 3 bases, J shed 8 bases, and the junction held 13 bases outside the gene matches. This CDR3 is built from 16 residues.

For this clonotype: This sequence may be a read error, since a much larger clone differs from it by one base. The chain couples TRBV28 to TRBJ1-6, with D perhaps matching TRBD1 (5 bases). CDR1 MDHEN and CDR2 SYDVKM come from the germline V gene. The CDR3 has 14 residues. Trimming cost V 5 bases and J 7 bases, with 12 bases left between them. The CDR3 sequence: CASSESEGNSPLHF. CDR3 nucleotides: TGTGCCAGCAGTGAGTCTGAGGGGAATTCACCCCTCCACTTT. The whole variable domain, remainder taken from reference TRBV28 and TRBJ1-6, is DVKVTQSSRYLVKRTGEKVFLECVQDMDHENMFWYRQDPGLGLRLIYFSYDVKMKEKGDIPEGYSVSREKKERFSLILESASTNQTSMYLCASSESEGNSPLHFGNGTRLTVT.

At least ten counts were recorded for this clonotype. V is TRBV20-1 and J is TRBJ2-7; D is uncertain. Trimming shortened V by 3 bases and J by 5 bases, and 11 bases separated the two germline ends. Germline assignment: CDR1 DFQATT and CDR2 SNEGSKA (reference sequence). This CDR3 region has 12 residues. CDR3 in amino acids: CSASPSRDEQYF. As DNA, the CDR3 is TGCAGTGCTAGTCCCTCTAGAGACGAGCAGTACTTC.

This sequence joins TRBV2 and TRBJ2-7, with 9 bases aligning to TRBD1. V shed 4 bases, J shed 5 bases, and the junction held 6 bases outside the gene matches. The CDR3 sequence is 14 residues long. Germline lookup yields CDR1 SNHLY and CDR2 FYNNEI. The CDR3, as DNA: TGTGCCAGCAGTGCCCGGGACAGGGTCAACGAGCAGTACTTC. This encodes CASSARDRVNEQYF.

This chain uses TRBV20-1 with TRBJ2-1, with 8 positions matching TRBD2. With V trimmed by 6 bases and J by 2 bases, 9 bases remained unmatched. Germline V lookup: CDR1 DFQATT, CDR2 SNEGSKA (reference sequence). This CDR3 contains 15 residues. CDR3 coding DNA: TGCAGTGCAATAGCGGGAACCCGCCCCTACAATGAGCAGTTCTTC. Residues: CSAIAGTRPYNEQFF.

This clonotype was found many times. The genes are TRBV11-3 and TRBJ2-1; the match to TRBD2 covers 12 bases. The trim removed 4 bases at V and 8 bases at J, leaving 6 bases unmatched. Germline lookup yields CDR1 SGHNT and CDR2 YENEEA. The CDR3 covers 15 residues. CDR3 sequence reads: CASSSLAGGLDEQFF. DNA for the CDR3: TGTGCCAGCAGCTCTCTAGCGGGAGGGCTGGATGAGCAGTTCTTC.

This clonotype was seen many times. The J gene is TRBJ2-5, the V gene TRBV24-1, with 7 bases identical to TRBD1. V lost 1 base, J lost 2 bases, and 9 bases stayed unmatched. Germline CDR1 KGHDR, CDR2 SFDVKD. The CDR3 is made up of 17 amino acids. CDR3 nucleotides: TGTGCCACCAGTGATTTTACAGGGGCAACAAGTCAAGAGACCCAGTACTTC. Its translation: CATSDFTGATSQETQYF.

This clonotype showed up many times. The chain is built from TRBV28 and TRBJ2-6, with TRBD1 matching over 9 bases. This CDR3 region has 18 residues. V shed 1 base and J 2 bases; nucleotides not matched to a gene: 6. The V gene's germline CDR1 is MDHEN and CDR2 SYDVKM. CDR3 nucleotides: TGTGCCAGCAGTTTATATGGGACAGGGTCTGCTGGGGCCAACGTCCTGACTTTC. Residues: CASSLYGTGSAGANVLTF.

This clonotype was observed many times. The CDR3, as DNA: TGTGCCAGCAGTTCCCCATCGACAGTCTTCACAGATACGCAGTATTTT. This encodes CASSSPSTVFTDTQYF. This rearrangement joins TRBV28 to TRBJ2-3, with D possibly TRBD1 on 5 matching bases. V shed 4 bases and J shed 2 bases, with 16 bases lying between them. The CDR3 consists of 16 residues. Germline CDR1 is MDHEN and CDR2 is SYDVKM.

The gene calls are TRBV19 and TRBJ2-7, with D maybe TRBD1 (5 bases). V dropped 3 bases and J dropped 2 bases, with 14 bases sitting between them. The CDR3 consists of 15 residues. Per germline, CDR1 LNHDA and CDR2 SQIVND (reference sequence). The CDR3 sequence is CASSISGYSPYEQYF. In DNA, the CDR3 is TGTGCCAGTAGTATCTCAGGGTATAGCCCCTACGAGCAGTACTTC.

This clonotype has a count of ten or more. The CDR3, as DNA: TGCAGTGCTAGAGTCCAAGGGGGGCCAAAGACCCAGTACTTC. This translates into CSARVQGGPKTQYF. The V and J genes are TRBV20-1 and TRBJ2-5; D tentatively reads TRBD1 or TRBD2 (6 bases each). Germline V lookup: CDR1 DFQATT, CDR2 SNEGSKA (reference sequence). V was shortened by 1 base and J by 6 bases, with 15 bases between the two germline ends. This CDR3 is built from 14 residues.